This T cell receptor (beta chain) was sequenced during a study of T cells in Graves' hyperthyroidism and ophthalmopathy. Patients having uncontrolled infection, another autoimmune disease, pregnancy or lactation were not included. The investigators amplified TCR beta CDR3 regions from RNA transcripts. A first-round RT-PCR of the TCR CDR3 used the HTBI primer set. Each CDR3 protein is one row after TCRdb ran MiXCR on the multiplex PCR reads. The sample holds fewer than 550,000 distinct CDR3 sequences, around a quarter seen once. Sequenced material: blood. The TCR comes from a woman in her twenties or thirties with Graves' ophthalmopathy.

CDR3 bases: TGTGCCAGCAGTTACGACAGGCGCGGTTTCTTT. It translates to CASSYDRRGFF. The rearrangement uses TRBV28 and TRBJ1-1; D is perhaps TRBD1 (6 bases). Trimming pared 4 bases from V and 13 bases from J, leaving 13 bases between. The CDR3 is 11 amino acids. CDR1 is MDHEN, CDR2 SYDVKM, per germline.